Each of the 7 T cell receptor beta chains below was sequenced from the same sample in a study of shared clonotypes between healthy human individuals. This table comes from immunoSEQ multiplex PCR, and its TCRdb copy is limited to in-frame clones, with some not included. The sample yields under 1,100,000 clones, about four fifths seen once. The sequencing sample was made of memory CD4+ T cells from PBMCs. This sample's subset: CD45RA-negative fraction. These receptors were obtained from a man younger than 30 in good health. Some clones in this sample may be carry-over from other donors' samples.

The chain has TRBV7-9 and TRBJ2-2; D is possibly TRBD1 (5 bases). Germline CDR1 is SEHNR and CDR2 is FQNEAQ (reference sequence). The germline V and J ends were trimmed by 9 bases and 0 bases, with 14 bases remaining between them. The CDR3 has 15 residues. This chain's CDR3 is CASTLGAANTGELFF. Here the CDR3 DNA reads TGTGCCAGTACCTTAGGGGCCGCGAACACCGGGGAGCTGTTTTTT.

Only one count was recorded for this clone. The CDR3 here is CASSLAGGTQYF. In DNA, the CDR3 is TGTGCCAGCAGCTTAGCTGGTGGGACCCAGTACTTC. The chain is built from TRBV7-3 and TRBJ2-5; no firm D call. The germline V gene encodes CDR1 SGHTA and CDR2 FQGTGA. The CDR3 totals 12 residues. Trimming took 2 bases from V and 7 from J, leaving 8 bases between them. Supplemented by reference TRBV7-3 and TRBJ2-5, the full variable domain reads GAGVSQTPSNKVTEKGKYVELRCDPISGHTALYWYRQSLGQGPEFLIYFQGTGAADDSGLPNDRFFAVRPEGSVSTLKIQRTERGDSAVYLCASSLAGGTQYFGPGTRLLVL.

This chain connects TRBV29-1 to TRBJ2-7; D tentatively fits TRBD1 or TRBD2 (5 bases each). Trimming pared 7 bases from V and 1 base from J, leaving 17 bases between. The CDR3 has 14 amino acids. Germline V CDR1 and CDR2: SQVTM, ANQGSEA. This chain's CDR3 is CSARRGLNSYEQYF. The CDR3 bases are TGCAGCGCACGTCGGGGCCTTAATTCCTACGAGCAGTACTTC.

The rearrangement uses TRBV11-3 and TRBJ2-1; 9 nucleotides match TRBD2. The germline CDR1 and CDR2 sequences are SGHNT and YENEEA. V was pared by 5 bases and J by 8 bases, with 10 bases of the junction left unmatched. The CDR3 consists of 15 residues. This CDR3 reads CASSLAGTDTHEQFF. The CDR3 DNA follows: TGTGCCAGCAGCCTAGCGGGAACGGATACCCATGAGCAGTTCTTC.

This chain connects TRBV5-4 to TRBJ2-1; TRBD1 matches at 9 bases. Per the germline V gene, CDR1 is SGHNT and CDR2 is YYREEE (reference sequence). The CDR3 loop spans 15 amino acids. V was pared by 4 bases and J by 5 bases, with 7 bases of the junction left unmatched. DNA of the CDR3: TGTGCCAGCAGCCTAGGGACAGGGAGGGACAATGAGCAGTTCTTC. Translated: CASSLGTGRDNEQFF. Full variable domain (missing parts from reference TRBV5-4 and TRBJ2-1): ETGVTQSPTHLIKTRGQQVTLRCSSQSGHNTVSWYQQALGQGPQFIFQYYREEENGRGNFPPRFSGLQFPNYSSELNVNALELDDSALYLCASSLGTGRDNEQFFGPGTRLTVL.

V is TRBV27 and J is TRBJ2-5, with D maybe TRBD1 (6 bases). There are 13 residues in the CDR3. CDR1 MNHEY and CDR2 SMNVEV come from the germline V gene (reference sequence). V was shortened by 5 bases and J by 5 bases, with 12 bases between the two germline ends. Here the CDR3 DNA reads TGTGCCAGCAGTCGACAGGCTATGGAGACCCAGTACTTC. Translated: CASSRQAMETQYF.

The chain employs TRBV7-3 and TRBJ2-1; 16 bases map to TRBD2. Trimming removed 0 bases from V and 7 bases from J; junction bases left unmatched: 0. CDR3 length equals 16 residues. Germline V gene lookup returns CDR1 SGHTA and CDR2 FQGTGA. In DNA, the CDR3 is TGTGCCAGCAGCTTAACGGGACTAGCGGGAGGGAATGAGCAGTTCTTC. It is translated as CASSLTGLAGGNEQFF.